This T cell receptor beta chain was retrieved from a study of regulatory T cells in long-lasting Graves disease. The trim removed 0 bases at V and 9 bases at J, leaving 7 bases unmatched. The CDR3 is made up of 15 amino acids. The V gene's germline CDR1 is DFQATT and CDR2 SNEGSKA (reference sequence). The time point denotes: newly diagnosed GD, antithyroid drugs for less than 3 months. There was RNA extracted from PBMCs, and the TCR library was made from it. Those enrolled as patients came out of an endocrinology department in Xi'an, China. Arm-PCR of CDR3 regions and iRepertoire HTBI primers were the basis on which TCR beta libraries were built. Each CDR3 protein is one row after TCRdb ran MiXCR on the multiplex PCR reads. In the table there are hundreds of thousands of distinct CDR3 sequences, around 17% of which are singletons. The same data also contributed to another study, on T cells in Graves' hyperthyroidism and ophthalmopathy. In that study: A lack of ophthalmopathy progression within 18 months defined stable Graves' hyperthyroidism. Diagnoses were made from clinical symptoms, serum measures (thyroxine and TRAb), thyroid ultrasound and orbital computed tomography. Ophthalmopathy was distinguished from stable hyperthyroidism by 13 V-J signatures.

The V call is TRBV20-1, the J call TRBJ2-1, with 11 bases identical to TRBD1. The receptor comes from a man in his forties or fifties with Graves disease. The sample consisted of peripheral blood mononuclear cells (PBMCs), taken at new diagnosis, from a patient treated with antithyroid drugs. CDR3 DNA sequence: TGCAGTGCTAGAGAATGGGACAGGGGGACTAGTGAGCAGTTCTTC. Amino acids: CSAREWDRGTSEQFF.